Sequencing of this T cell receptor (beta chain) was carried out in a study of T cell responses to AZD1222 COVID-19 vaccine. Only in-frame clones appear in the TCRdb table, and some are missing; sequencing was by immunoSEQ multiplex PCR. The profile shows fewer than 200,000 clones, around 92% of them singletons. CDR3 length: 15 amino acids. CDR1 KGHSH and CDR2 LQKENI come from the germline V gene. V lost 6 bases and J lost 4, with 18 bases in between. The specimen was peripheral blood, collected on day 0 of AZD1222 vaccination. The genes are TRBV18 and TRBJ1-1; tentatively, D is TRBD1 (5 bases). The origin of this receptor is an adult in good health. The CDR3 spells CASSQSGGDVTEAFF. CDR3 nucleotides: TGTGCCAGCTCCCAAAGTGGGGGGGACGTCACTGAAGCTTTCTTT.